Below are 27 T cell receptor beta chains sequenced from a single sample in a study of blood T cell repertoires in COVID-19. Sequencing was performed with immunoSEQ multiplex PCR; in TCRdb, only in-frame clones are kept and a portion is missing. The sample records approximately 98,000 clones, around 83% being singletons. The source material was peripheral blood. Receptors originate from a woman in her 70s with acute or convalescent COVID-19.

This clone was recorded only once. The chain links TRBV5-1 to TRBJ1-6, with a weak D call TRBD1 (5 bases). The germline V and J ends were trimmed by 5 bases and 10 bases, with 19 bases remaining between them. The CDR3 has 15 amino acids. CDR1 is SGHRS and CDR2 is YFSETQ in the germline V gene. The CDR3: CASRRMGIPGSPLHF. The CDR3 DNA sequence: TGCGCCAGCAGGAGGATGGGGATCCCAGGGTCACCCCTCCACTTT.

The chain links TRBV7-9 to TRBJ2-1, with D possibly TRBD1 on 6 matching bases. V was pared by 5 bases and J by 3 bases, with 17 bases between. This CDR3 has 16 amino acids. Germline V gives CDR1 SEHNR, CDR2 FQNEAQ (reference sequence). The CDR3 sequence is CASSPGVQGHYNEQFF. DNA of the CDR3: TGTGCCAGCAGCCCCGGGGTCCAGGGACACTACAATGAGCAGTTCTTC.

The chain links TRBV28 to TRBJ1-3; maybe TRBD1 (6 bases). Germline lookup yields CDR1 MDHEN and CDR2 SYDVKM. Between the trimmed V and J ends, which lost 5 bases and 0 bases, there was a span of 11 bases. The length of the CDR3 is 15 residues. CDR3 coding DNA: TGTGCCAGCAGTGCGGGGGGCAGCTCTGGAAACACCATATATTTT. The encoded protein is CASSAGGSSGNTIYF. Full variable domain (rest looked up from reference TRBV28 and TRBJ1-3): DVKVTQSSRYLVKRTGEKVFLECVQDMDHENMFWYRQDPGLGLRLIYFSYDVKMKEKGDIPEGYSVSREKKERFSLILESASTNQTSMYLCASSAGGSSGNTIYFGEGSWLTVV.

The CDR3 region has the DNA TGTGCCAGTAGTTATTACAGGGGGCGAAGTACCGAAAAACTGTTTTTT. Translation: CASSYYRGRSTEKLFF. V and J are TRBV19 and TRBJ1-4; TRBD1 agrees at 9 bases. Germline CDR1 and CDR2: LNHDA and SQIVND (reference sequence). Trimming at V came to 5 bases and at J to 8 bases, leaving 12 bases not matched to a gene. CDR3 length: 16 amino acids.

The chain combines TRBV18 with TRBJ1-2; 7 bases align to TRBD1. After removal of 3 bases from V and 6 bases from J, the junction contained 10 bases not matched to a gene. In germline, CDR1 is KGHSH, CDR2 LQKENI. The CDR3 extends over 15 amino acids. CDR3 nucleotide sequence: TGTGCCAGCTCACCGGACAGGAACTCGAATAATGGCTACACCTTC. Residues: CASSPDRNSNNGYTF.

This clone was found a few times. This chain joins TRBV6-6 and TRBJ2-1; 9 bases line up with TRBD1. Losses at the gene ends were 6 bases for V and 5 bases for J; bases not matched to a gene: 8. Germline V gives CDR1 MNHNY, CDR2 SVGAGI (reference sequence). This CDR3 contains 15 residues. The CDR3 reads CASRGDRVRNNEQFF. Written as DNA, the CDR3 is TGTGCCAGCAGAGGGGACAGGGTGAGGAACAATGAGCAGTTCTTC.

As DNA, the CDR3 is TGTGCCAGCAGTGAGGGCGGGTGGGACACTGAAGCTTTCTTT. Residues: CASSEGGWDTEAFF. The rearrangement links TRBV7-6 to TRBJ1-1; no reliable D call. The V end was cut by 6 bases, the J end by 3 bases, with 14 bases between. CDR3 length equals 14 residues. CDR1 SGHVS and CDR2 FNYEAQ come from the germline V gene.

This clone has more than one count but fewer than ten. CDR3 nucleotides: TGTGCCAGCAGTTACCACCGTGGAGCGGGAGCCTACGAGCAGTACTTC. It yields the protein CASSYHRGAGAYEQYF. The V and J genes are TRBV6-5 and TRBJ2-7, with 8 bases fitting TRBD2. The CDR3 spans 16 residues. Germline CDR1 is MNHEY and CDR2 is SVGAGI. The J segment lost 2 bases and the V segment lost 2 bases, leaving 8 bases of the junction unmatched.

This clone has a handful of counts. The genes are TRBV4-3 and TRBJ1-4; perhaps TRBD1 as D (6 bases). The CDR3 covers 16 residues. Deletions cut 0 bases from V and 6 bases from J, with 14 bases between. The V gene's germline CDR1 is LGHNA and CDR2 YSLEER. The chain's CDR3 is CASSQDLGGVDEKLFF. CDR3 nucleotides: TGCGCCAGCAGCCAAGATCTAGGGGGGGTGGATGAAAAACTGTTTTTT.

The CDR3 protein is CASSSGGQGVEKLFF. Written as DNA, the CDR3 is TGTGCCAGCAGCTCCGGCGGACAGGGGGTTGAAAAACTGTTTTTT. The V call is TRBV7-9, the J call TRBJ1-4, with 10 bases matching TRBD1. CDR3 size: 15 residues. Germline values: CDR1 SEHNR, CDR2 FQNEAQ (reference sequence). V shed 4 bases and J 7 bases; nucleotides not matched to a gene: 6.

The V gene is TRBV7-9, the J gene TRBJ1-1; TRBD1 matches 9 bases. This CDR3 is built from 17 residues. The ends lost 5 bases at V and 5 bases at J; junction bases unmatched: 15. Germline values: CDR1 SEHNR, CDR2 FQNEAQ (reference sequence). In nucleotides, the CDR3 is TGTGCCAGCAGCCCTATGAACGCCGGGACAGGGTTTACTGAAGCTTTCTTT. This sequence encodes CASSPMNAGTGFTEAFF.

This chain joins TRBV4-1 and TRBJ2-5; 11 nucleotides line up with TRBD2. The CDR3 extends over 16 amino acids. V was pared by 4 bases and J by 1 base, with 5 bases of the junction left unmatched. CDR1 is MGHRA and CDR2 is YSYEKL in the germline V gene. This CDR3 reads CASSPLGLAAQETQYF. The CDR3 DNA is TGCGCCAGCAGCCCCCTGGGACTAGCGGCCCAAGAGACCCAGTACTTC.

This clone is a singleton in its sample. The chain combines TRBV20-1 with TRBJ2-7; TRBD2 might be the D (5 bases). Germline V lookup: CDR1 DFQATT, CDR2 SNEGSKA (reference sequence). The CDR3 spans 11 residues. Between the trimmed V and J ends, which lost 5 bases and 2 bases, there was a span of 7 bases. The CDR3 loop is CSASGAYEQYV. CDR3 nucleotides: TGCAGTGCTTCCGGGGCCTACGAGCAGTACGTC.

The V call is TRBV3-1 (or the pseudogene TRBV3-2), the J call TRBJ1-2; D is unresolved. V was trimmed by 3 bases and J by 4 bases, leaving 3 bases between them. The CDR3 spans 11 residues. CDR1 is LGHDT, CDR2 YNNKEL, per germline (reference sequence). CDR3 sequence reads: CASSHVYGYTF. CDR3 sequence (DNA): TGTGCCAGCAGCCACGTCTATGGCTACACCTTC.

V is TRBV6-5 and J is TRBJ1-4, with D uncertain. The germline V gene encodes CDR1 MNHEY and CDR2 SVGAGI. The V end was cut by 6 bases, the J end by 0 bases, with 8 bases between. The CDR3 has 14 residues. The CDR3 nucleotides read TGTGCCAGCAGGAGAGATGCAACTAATGAAAAACTGTTTTTT. Translating gives CASRRDATNEKLFF.

This chain joins TRBV7-6 and TRBJ1-6; D unresolved. CDR3 length equals 17 residues. The germline CDR1 and CDR2 sequences are SGHVS and FNYEAQ. The ends were cut back, 2 bases at V and 6 bases at J, with 17 bases in the middle. The CDR3 region is CASSLTPLRTLNSPLHF. In DNA form, the CDR3 reads TGTGCCAGCAGCTTAACTCCGCTCCGGACTCTTAATTCACCCCTCCACTTT. The variable domain in full, completed from reference TRBV7-6 and TRBJ1-6, reads GAGVSQSPRYKVTKRGQDVALRCDPISGHVSLYWYRQALGQGPEFLTYFNYEAQQDKSGLPNDRFSAERPEGSISTLTIQRTEQRDSAMYRCASSLTPLRTLNSPLHFGNGTRLTVT.

This chain links TRBV27 with TRBJ2-1; TRBD2 matches at 7 bases. The germline CDR1 and CDR2 sequences are MNHEY and SMNVEV (reference sequence). V shed 5 bases and J 10 bases; nucleotides not matched to a gene: 8. The CDR3 length is 13 residues. The CDR3 DNA is TGTGCCAGCAGTCCCCCGCCTAGCGGCGAGCAGTTCTTC. It specifies CASSPPPSGEQFF.

To note about this clone: Compared with germline, one end of the junction differs, possibly owing to a read error. The chain carries TRBV5-4 and TRBJ2-6; TRBD1 is a possible D gene (6 bases). From germline, CDR1 is SGHNT and CDR2 YYREEE (reference sequence). This CDR3 has 13 amino acids. The CDR3 protein is CASSLYENRVRAF. The DNA for the CDR3 is TGTGCCAGCAGCTTGTATGAGAACAGGGTGAGAGCTTTC.

CDR3 sequence (DNA): TGTGCCAGCAGCCAAGATGTTGTGTCAGGGTATGGCTACACCTTC. Translation gives CASSQDVVSGYGYTF. The chain is built from TRBV3-1 (or the pseudogene TRBV3-2) and TRBJ1-2; a possible D gene is TRBD1 (5 bases). V was cut by 0 bases and J by 5 bases, with 13 bases left in between. Germline CDR1 and CDR2: LGHDT and YNNKEL (reference sequence). This CDR3 region has 15 residues.

J is TRBJ1-2 and V is TRBV3-1 (or the pseudogene TRBV3-2); 9 bases agree with TRBD1. CDR3 length equals 17 residues. The junction had 18 bases not matched to a gene; V was cut back by 8 bases and J by 5 bases. Per germline, CDR1 LGHDT and CDR2 YNNKEL (reference sequence). The CDR3 sequence is CASGCRNRGHRDYGYTF. DNA of the CDR3: TGTGCCAGCGGATGTCGTAACAGGGGGCATCGGGATTATGGCTACACCTTC.

This sequence joins TRBV6-5 and TRBJ2-7; possible D gene TRBD1, 6 bases. This CDR3 spans 15 amino acids. CDR1 MNHEY and CDR2 SVGAGI come from the germline V gene. V shed 6 bases and J shed 0 bases, with 15 bases lying between them. This CDR3 is CASSSPGESSYEQYF. Here the CDR3 DNA reads TGTGCCAGCAGCTCACCAGGGGAGAGCTCCTACGAGCAGTACTTC.

This rearrangement joins TRBV19 to TRBJ2-3; perhaps TRBD2 as D (5 bases). The length of the CDR3 is 12 residues. Germline V gene data show CDR1 as LNHDA and CDR2 as SQIVND (reference sequence). Trimming removed 9 bases at V and 2 bases at J, with 9 bases between. This CDR3 is CASRADTDTQYF. The CDR3 DNA reads TGTGCCAGCCGAGCGGACACAGATACGCAGTATTTT.

The rearrangement uses TRBV7-2 and TRBJ2-1; possibly TRBD1 for D (5 bases). From germline, CDR1 is SGHTA and CDR2 FQGNSA. V was trimmed by 5 bases and J by 4 bases, leaving 18 bases between them. The CDR3 sequence is 16 residues long. CDR3 amino acids: CASSPQAQGGYNEQFF. DNA for the CDR3: TGTGCCAGCAGCCCCCAGGCGCAGGGCGGTTACAATGAGCAGTTCTTC.

The chain employs TRBV2 and TRBJ2-2; maybe TRBD1 (6 bases). V lost 7 bases and J 2 bases, leaving 14 bases between the germline ends. CDR3 length: 15 amino acids. The germline V gene has CDR1 SNHLY and CDR2 FYNNEI. CDR3 sequence (DNA): TGTGCCAGCACCGCGCAGGGGCGAAACACCGGGGAGCTGTTTTTT. Protein product: CASTAQGRNTGELFF.

The CDR3 reads CASSGGGSGNGETQYF. The DNA of the CDR3 is TGTGCCAGCAGTGGAGGCGGAAGCGGGAACGGGGAGACCCAGTACTTC. This chain joins TRBV2 and TRBJ2-5, with 7 bases that match TRBD2. CDR1 is SNHLY, CDR2 FYNNEI, per germline. V was pared by 4 bases and J by 5 bases, with 13 bases of the junction left unmatched. CDR3 size: 16 residues.

This chain connects TRBV4-2 to TRBJ2-2, with TRBD2 matching over 12 bases. There are 18 residues in the CDR3. J gave up 5 bases and V 0 bases, and 7 bases lay outside the gene matches. Germline V lookup: CDR1 LGHNA, CDR2 YNFKEQ. This CDR3 is CASSQEPSGGARTGELFF. For the CDR3, the DNA is TGTGCCAGCAGCCAAGAACCTAGCGGGGGGGCCCGGACCGGGGAGCTGTTTTTT.

The chain has TRBV9 and TRBJ2-5; D not resolved. Germline loops: CDR1 SGDLS, CDR2 YYNGEE. Trimming shortened V by 0 bases and J by 4 bases, and 7 bases separated the two germline ends. The CDR3 contains 13 residues. The CDR3 is CASSVGDRETQYF. CDR3 nucleotides: TGTGCCAGCAGCGTAGGAGATCGAGAGACCCAGTACTTC.